This TCR beta chain was retrieved from a study of T cells in localized non-small cell lung cancer. This clone was counted a single time. Assay: immunoSEQ multiplex PCR; the TCRdb copy retains only in-frame clones and omits some. Of approximately 15,000 clones in the sample, 90% were seen once. Sequenced here: peripheral blood mononuclear cells, sampled before any cancer treatment. This clonotype was sampled from a woman between 35 and 75 years old with stage III lung adenocarcinoma.

The CDR3 region has the DNA TGTGCCAGCAGCATTGCCGGGACGGTAGCCTACGAGCAGTACTTC. It encodes CASSIAGTVAYEQYF. The rearrangement uses TRBV7-6 and TRBJ2-7, with D perhaps matching TRBD1 or TRBD2 (5 bases each). The ends were cut back, 5 bases at V and 2 bases at J, with 16 bases in the middle. CDR3 length equals 15 residues. Germline-derived CDR1 and CDR2 are SGHVS and FNYEAQ.